One sample yielded the 26 T cell receptor beta chains listed below, sequenced in a study of T cell changes during pregnancy in multiple sclerosis. Measured with immunoSEQ multiplex PCR; TCRdb has only the in-frame clones, and not every one. The data hold tens of thousands of clones, with more than 85% observed a single time. The sample in question was CD8+ T cells from peripheral blood mononuclear cells, obtained after pregnancy. The receptors shown here come from a female donor with multiple sclerosis, enrolled in a pregnancy study.

The chain combines TRBV5-6 with TRBJ1-5, with D perhaps matching TRBD1 (6 bases). CDR1 and CDR2 from the germline V gene are SGHDT and YYEEEE. The CDR3 length is 13 residues. Trimming cost V 4 bases and J 10 bases, with 15 bases left between them. Written as DNA, the CDR3 is TGTGCCAGCAGCCTTGGGACATCATTTCCCCAGCATTTT. Protein product: CASSLGTSFPQHF.

The chain employs TRBV19 and TRBJ1-1; maybe TRBD1 (6 bases). The CDR3 totals 13 residues. V was shortened by 4 bases and J by 5 bases, with 11 bases between the two germline ends. The V gene's germline CDR1 is LNHDA and CDR2 SQIVND (reference sequence). DNA for the CDR3: TGTGCCAGTAGTACGGGGGGCGCTACTGAAGCTTTCTTT. This translates into CASSTGGATEAFF.

The gene calls are TRBV6-6 and TRBJ1-1, with unresolved D. Germline values: CDR1 MNHNY, CDR2 SVGAGI (reference sequence). The CDR3 is 14 amino acids. Trimming removed 8 bases from V and 7 bases from J, with 20 bases in between. CDR3 sequence reads: CASLIRFRRIEAFF. Here the CDR3 DNA reads TGTGCCAGCCTCATCAGGTTTCGGAGGATTGAAGCTTTCTTT.

This chain connects TRBV28 to TRBJ2-5, with no clear D. Deletions cut 2 bases from V and 2 bases from J, with 6 bases between. Germline V gene data show CDR1 as MDHEN and CDR2 as SYDVKM. CDR3 size: 13 residues. The CDR3 DNA reads as TGTGCCAGCAGTTTAGGGCTACAAGAGACCCAGTACTTC. Translated: CASSLGLQETQYF.

This rearrangement joins TRBV6-1 to TRBJ2-1; 11 bases line up with TRBD2. The germline V gene encodes CDR1 MNHNS and CDR2 SASEGT. V dropped 4 bases and J dropped 7; count of bases not matched to a gene: 3. The CDR3 has 14 amino acids. CDR3 region: CASSALAGGNEQFF. The CDR3 nucleotides read TGTGCCAGCAGTGCGCTAGCGGGAGGTAATGAGCAGTTCTTC.

This clone was observed a handful of times. The genes are TRBV4-2 and TRBJ2-7, with 11 bases fitting TRBD2. V shed 3 bases and J 2 bases; nucleotides not matched to a gene: 9. This CDR3 spans 17 amino acids. CDR1 is LGHNA, CDR2 YNFKEQ, per germline. In nucleotides, the CDR3 is TGTGCCAGCAGCCACCCGGGACTAGCGGTTCGGACCTACGAGCAGTACTTC. Residues: CASSHPGLAVRTYEQYF.

The chain combines TRBV4-1 with TRBJ2-7; 9 nucleotides align to TRBD1. Germline assignment: CDR1 MGHRA and CDR2 YSYEKL. Losses at the gene ends were 4 bases for V and 0 bases for J; bases not matched to a gene: 4. CDR3 size: 15 residues. The CDR3 spells CASSRTTGGSYEQYF. DNA for the CDR3: TGCGCCAGCAGCCGAACGACAGGGGGCTCCTACGAGCAGTACTTC.

The rearrangement uses TRBV5-1 and TRBJ2-1, with 10 nucleotides matching TRBD1. This CDR3 is 16 amino acids long. With 0 bases clipped from V and 7 bases from J, the junction kept 7 bases outside the gene matches. Germline V lookup: CDR1 SGHRS, CDR2 YFSETQ. The CDR3 protein is CASSLAGQGRGNEQFF. CDR3 DNA sequence: TGCGCCAGCAGCTTGGCGGGACAGGGGAGAGGAAATGAGCAGTTCTTC.

This sequence joins TRBV6-5 and TRBJ1-1; unclear D gene. CDR1 is MNHEY, CDR2 SVGAGI, per germline. There are 15 residues in the CDR3. Trimming took 6 bases from V and 2 from J, leaving 16 bases between them. This CDR3 is CASSPKLHENTEAFF. CDR3 coding DNA: TGTGCCAGCAGCCCCAAGTTACATGAAAACACTGAAGCTTTCTTT.

The genes are TRBV9 and TRBJ2-7, with TRBD2 matching 9 bases. Germline lookup yields CDR1 SGDLS and CDR2 YYNGEE. CDR3 length equals 16 residues. With V trimmed by 0 bases and J by 2 bases, 6 bases remained unmatched. The CDR3 nucleotides read TGTGCCAGCAGCGTAGCTGGCGCTAGCGGGGCCTACGAGCAGTACTTC. Its translation is CASSVAGASGAYEQYF. Combining the CDR3 with reference TRBV9 and TRBJ2-7 gives the whole variable domain DSGVTQTPKHLITATGQRVTLRCSPRSGDLSVYWYQQSLDQGLQFLIQYYNGEERAKGNILERFSAQQFPDLHSELNLSSLELGDSALYFCASSVAGASGAYEQYFGPGTRLTVT.

The count of this clone is one. J is TRBJ2-5 and V is TRBV7-9; 7 nucleotides align to TRBD2. The junction had 4 bases not matched to a gene; V was cut back by 0 bases and J by 3 bases. The V gene's germline CDR1 is SEHNR and CDR2 FQNEAQ (reference sequence). The CDR3 runs to 15 residues. Here the CDR3 reads CASSLAGGEEETQYF. The DNA for the CDR3 is TGTGCCAGCAGCTTAGCTGGGGGGGAGGAAGAGACCCAGTACTTC.

This rearrangement joins TRBV6-5 to TRBJ1-1; D is unclear. V was pared by 4 bases and J by 2 bases, with 8 bases between. Germline V gene sequence: CDR1 MNHEY, CDR2 SVGAGI. This CDR3 is built from 13 residues. This chain's CDR3 is CASSSGGNTEAFF. The CDR3 region has the DNA TGTGCCAGCAGTTCCGGCGGCAACACTGAAGCTTTCTTT.

In its sample, this clone was seen once. The chain has TRBV6-7 and TRBJ1-1, with D possibly being TRBD1 (6 bases). TRBV6-7 is filed as an ORF, its function uncertain. Trimming left V 8 bases short and J 4 bases short, with 29 bases between. This CDR3 is 18 amino acids long. CDR3 residues: CASYFLQGDRLKGTEAFF. The CDR3 bases are TGTGCCAGCTACTTCTTACAGGGAGATCGGCTAAAAGGCACTGAAGCTTTCTTT.

V is TRBV29-1 and J is TRBJ2-7; 8 bases align to TRBD1. The ends lost 5 bases at V and 6 bases at J; junction bases unmatched: 15. Germline V gene lookup returns CDR1 SQVTM and CDR2 ANQGSEA. This CDR3 is built from 15 residues. CDR3 DNA sequence: TGCAGCGTTAGCGTCCTGGACAGGGCAATGGGCGAGCAGTACTTC. This sequence encodes CSVSVLDRAMGEQYF.

This chain uses TRBV4-1 with TRBJ1-4; TRBD1 agrees at 7 bases. The germline V gene encodes CDR1 MGHRA and CDR2 YSYEKL. Germline trimming cut 4 bases from V and 10 bases from J; bases unmatched to any gene: 12. CDR3 length: 15 amino acids. The CDR3 spells CASSPGLSGGVKLFF. The CDR3 coding sequence is TGCGCCAGCAGCCCGGGACTGTCAGGGGGTGTAAAACTGTTTTTT.

This chain connects TRBV5-4 to TRBJ2-5; 7 bases line up with TRBD2. Germline CDR1 and CDR2: SGHNT and YYREEE (reference sequence). The CDR3 runs 16 residues. Trimming at V came to 0 bases and at J to 2 bases, leaving 7 bases not matched to a gene. CDR3 nucleotide sequence: TGTGCCAGCAGCTTGGATTTTCTAGCGGATCAAGAGACCCAGTACTTC. The encoded protein is CASSLDFLADQETQYF.

The J gene is TRBJ1-1, the V gene TRBV28; D is possibly TRBD1 (5 bases). This CDR3 region has 17 residues. V gave up 6 bases and J gave up 0 bases, with 20 bases separating them. CDR1 and CDR2 from the germline V gene are MDHEN and SYDVKM. Here the CDR3 DNA reads TGTGCCAGCAGCTCCGGGACTAAAATGTTGCTGAACACTGAAGCTTTCTTT. Protein product: CASSSGTKMLLNTEAFF. Using reference TRBV28 and TRBJ1-1 for the parts outside the CDR3, the full variable domain is DVKVTQSSRYLVKRTGEKVFLECVQDMDHENMFWYRQDPGLGLRLIYFSYDVKMKEKGDIPEGYSVSREKKERFSLILESASTNQTSMYLCASSSGTKMLLNTEAFFGQGTRLTVV.

The CDR3 loop reads CASSDTDRGHEKLFF. The DNA for the CDR3 is TGTGCCAGCAGTGACACGGACAGGGGGCATGAAAAACTGTTTTTT. The V gene is TRBV6-1, the J gene TRBJ1-4, with 11 bases lining up with TRBD1. The germline CDR1 and CDR2 sequences are MNHNS and SASEGT. This CDR3 contains 15 residues. V trimming: 3 bases; J trimming: 6 bases; junction bases outside the gene matches: 3.

The rearrangement uses TRBV6-1 and TRBJ1-2, with 7 bases lining up with TRBD1. Unmatched junction bases numbered 7, after V lost 5 bases and J lost 7 bases. The germline V gene has CDR1 MNHNS and CDR2 SASEGT. This CDR3 region has 13 residues. This chain's CDR3 is CASSLDRVSGYTF. The CDR3 DNA follows: TGTGCCAGCAGTCTAGACAGGGTTAGTGGCTACACCTTC.

The chain employs TRBV10-3 and TRBJ2-7; 11 nucleotides match TRBD2. This CDR3 contains 14 residues. Per germline, CDR1 ENHRY and CDR2 SYGVKD. J gave up 4 bases and V 4 bases, and 3 bases lay outside the gene matches. The CDR3 bases are TGTGCCATCAGTGCTACTAGCGGGAGTTACGAGCAGTACTTC. Its translation is CAISATSGSYEQYF.

The V call is TRBV11-2, the J call TRBJ2-7, with unresolved D. Germline CDR1 SGHAT, CDR2 FQNNGV. Deletions cut 0 bases from V and 4 bases from J, with 7 bases between. This CDR3 is 13 amino acids long. CDR3 protein: CASSLELAYEQYF. In DNA form, the CDR3 reads TGTGCCAGCAGCTTAGAGTTGGCATACGAGCAGTACTTC.

V usage is TRBV27 and J usage is TRBJ2-1; D is ambiguous. CDR1 and CDR2 from the germline V gene are MNHEY and SMNVEV (reference sequence). V lost 3 bases to trimming and J lost 4 bases, with 13 bases between them. The CDR3 has 15 residues. The CDR3 sequence: CASSLVAEPYNEQFF. For the CDR3, the DNA is TGTGCCAGCAGTTTGGTGGCAGAACCTTACAATGAGCAGTTCTTC.

The count of this clone is one. The chain carries TRBV5-6 and TRBJ1-2; 7 bases agree with TRBD1. The J segment lost 0 bases and the V segment lost 4 bases, leaving 6 bases of the junction unmatched. The CDR3 is 15 residues long. Germline values: CDR1 SGHDT, CDR2 YYEEEE. For the CDR3, the DNA is TGTGCCAGCAGCCCCGAGGGACAGACTAACTATGGCTACACCTTC. Translating it yields CASSPEGQTNYGYTF.

This clone was detected only once. This same CDR3 is encoded by further DNA sequences in the sample. V and J are TRBV4-1 and TRBJ2-3; D not certain. The CDR3 is 14 amino acids. Germline V lookup: CDR1 MGHRA, CDR2 YSYEKL. Trimming took 4 bases from V and 6 from J, leaving 14 bases between them. CDR3 protein: CASSLGHTVDTQYF. DNA for the CDR3: TGCGCCAGCAGCCTGGGCCATACGGTGGATACGCAGTATTTT.

The chain joins TRBV7-6 to TRBJ2-5, with a possible D match to TRBD2 (5 bases). The end of the DNA aligns better with TRBJ2-7, so the J call may be wrong. CDR3 length equals 12 residues. Germline CDR1 and CDR2: SGHVS and FNYEAQ. For the CDR3, the DNA is TGTGCCAGCAGCCCGGGGTCTTTCGAGCAGTACTTC. Protein: CASSPGSFEQYF.

The J gene is TRBJ2-3, the V gene TRBV5-4; the D is unclear. The CDR3 covers 12 residues. Germline V CDR1 and CDR2: SGHNT, YYREEE (reference sequence). V was clipped by 4 bases and J by 0 bases, with 3 bases between them. CDR3 sequence: CASSPSTDTQYF. CDR3 DNA: TGTGCCAGCAGCCCAAGCACAGATACGCAGTATTTT.